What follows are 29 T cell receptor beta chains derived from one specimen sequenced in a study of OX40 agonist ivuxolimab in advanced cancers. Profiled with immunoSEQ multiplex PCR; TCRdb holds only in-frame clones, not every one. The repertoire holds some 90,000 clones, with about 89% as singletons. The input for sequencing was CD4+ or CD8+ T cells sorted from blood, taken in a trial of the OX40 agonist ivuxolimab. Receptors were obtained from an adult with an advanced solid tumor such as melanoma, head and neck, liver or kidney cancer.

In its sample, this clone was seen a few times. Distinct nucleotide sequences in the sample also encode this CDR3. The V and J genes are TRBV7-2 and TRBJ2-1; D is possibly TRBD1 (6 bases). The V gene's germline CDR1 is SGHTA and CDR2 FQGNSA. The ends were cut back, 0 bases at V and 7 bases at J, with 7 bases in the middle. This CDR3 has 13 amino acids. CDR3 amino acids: CASSLAQGNEQFF. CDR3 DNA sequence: TGTGCCAGCAGCTTAGCCCAGGGGAATGAGCAGTTCTTC.

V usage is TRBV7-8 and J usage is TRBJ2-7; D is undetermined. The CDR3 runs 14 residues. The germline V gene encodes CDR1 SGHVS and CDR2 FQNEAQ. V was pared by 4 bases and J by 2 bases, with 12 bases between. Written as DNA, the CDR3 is TGTGCCAGCAGCTCCGGGCAGCTGGCCTACGAGCAGTACGTC. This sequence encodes CASSSGQLAYEQYV.

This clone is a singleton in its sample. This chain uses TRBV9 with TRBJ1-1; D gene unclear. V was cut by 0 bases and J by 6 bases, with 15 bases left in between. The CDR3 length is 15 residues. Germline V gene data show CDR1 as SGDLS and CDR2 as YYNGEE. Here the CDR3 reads CASSVGPDFIAEAFF. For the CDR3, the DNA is TGTGCCAGCAGCGTAGGTCCGGACTTCATTGCTGAAGCTTTCTTT.

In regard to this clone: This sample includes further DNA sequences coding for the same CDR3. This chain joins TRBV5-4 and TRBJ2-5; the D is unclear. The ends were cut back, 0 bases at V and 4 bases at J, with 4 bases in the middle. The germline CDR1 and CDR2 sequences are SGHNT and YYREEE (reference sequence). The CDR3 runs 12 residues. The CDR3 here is CASSLDGETQYF. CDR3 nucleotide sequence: TGTGCCAGCAGCTTGGACGGAGAGACCCAGTACTTC.

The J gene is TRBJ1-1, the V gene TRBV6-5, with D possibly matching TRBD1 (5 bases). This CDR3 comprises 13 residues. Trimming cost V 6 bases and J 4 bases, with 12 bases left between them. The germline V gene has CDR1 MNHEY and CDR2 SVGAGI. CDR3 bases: TGTGCCAGCAGCCACACGGGGACCACTGAAGCTTTCTTT. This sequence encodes CASSHTGTTEAFF.

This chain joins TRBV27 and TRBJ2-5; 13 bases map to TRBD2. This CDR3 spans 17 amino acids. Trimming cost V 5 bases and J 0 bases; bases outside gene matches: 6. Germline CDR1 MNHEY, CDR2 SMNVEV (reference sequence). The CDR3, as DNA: TGTGCCAGCAGTACCGGGACTAGCGGGGTGTACCAAGAGACCCAGTACTTC. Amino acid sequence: CASSTGTSGVYQETQYF.

DNA of the CDR3: TGTGCCTGGAGTGGACAGGGGGGTCACACTGAAGCTTTCTTT. Amino acids: CAWSGQGGHTEAFF. The chain combines TRBV30 with TRBJ1-1; TRBD1 matches 9 bases. The CDR3 is 14 residues long. From germline, CDR1 is GTSNPN and CDR2 SVGIG (reference sequence). Trimming took 1 base from V and 3 from J; bases not matched to a gene: 3.

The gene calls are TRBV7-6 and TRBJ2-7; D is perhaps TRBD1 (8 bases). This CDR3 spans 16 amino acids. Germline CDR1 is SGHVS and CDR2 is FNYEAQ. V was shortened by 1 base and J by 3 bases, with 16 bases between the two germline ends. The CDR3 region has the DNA TGTGCCAGCAGCTTAGGAGACAGGGGAGGGAACTACGAGCAGTACTTC. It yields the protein CASSLGDRGGNYEQYF. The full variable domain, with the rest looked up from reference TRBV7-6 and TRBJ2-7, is GAGVSQSPRYKVTKRGQDVALRCDPISGHVSLYWYRQALGQGPEFLTYFNYEAQQDKSGLPNDRFSAERPEGSISTLTIQRTEQRDSAMYRCASSLGDRGGNYEQYFGPGTRLTVT.

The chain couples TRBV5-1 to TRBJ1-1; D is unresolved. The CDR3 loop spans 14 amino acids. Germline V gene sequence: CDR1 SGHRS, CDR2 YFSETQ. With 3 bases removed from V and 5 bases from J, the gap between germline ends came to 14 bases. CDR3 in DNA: TGCGCCAGCAGCTCTAGCCAAACCGTAACTGAAGCTTTCTTT. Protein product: CASSSSQTVTEAFF.

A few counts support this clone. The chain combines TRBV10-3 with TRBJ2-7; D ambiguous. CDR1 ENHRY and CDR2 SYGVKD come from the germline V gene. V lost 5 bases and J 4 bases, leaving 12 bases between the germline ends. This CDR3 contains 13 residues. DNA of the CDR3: TGTGCCATCAGTTGGGCCGTGTCTTACGAGCAGTACGTC. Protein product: CAISWAVSYEQYV.

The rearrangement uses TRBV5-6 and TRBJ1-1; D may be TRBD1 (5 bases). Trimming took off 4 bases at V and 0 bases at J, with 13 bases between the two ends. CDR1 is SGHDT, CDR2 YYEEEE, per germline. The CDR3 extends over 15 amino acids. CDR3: CASSGWGVMNTEAFF. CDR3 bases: TGTGCCAGCAGCGGGTGGGGGGTTATGAACACTGAAGCTTTCTTT.

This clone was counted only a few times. CDR3 in DNA: TGTGCCATCAGTGAATTGGAGAACACTGAAGCTTTCTTT. Translated: CAISELENTEAFF. This chain links TRBV10-3 with TRBJ1-1; D ambiguous. CDR1 and CDR2 (germline): ENHRY, SYGVKD. The CDR3 consists of 13 residues. Trimming left V 3 bases short and J 1 base short, with 6 bases between.

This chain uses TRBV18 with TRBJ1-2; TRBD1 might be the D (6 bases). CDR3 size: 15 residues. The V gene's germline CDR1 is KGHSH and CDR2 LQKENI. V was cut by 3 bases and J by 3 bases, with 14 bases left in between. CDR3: CASSPGNRVDYGYTF. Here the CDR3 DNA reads TGTGCCAGCTCACCTGGGAACAGGGTTGACTATGGCTACACCTTC.

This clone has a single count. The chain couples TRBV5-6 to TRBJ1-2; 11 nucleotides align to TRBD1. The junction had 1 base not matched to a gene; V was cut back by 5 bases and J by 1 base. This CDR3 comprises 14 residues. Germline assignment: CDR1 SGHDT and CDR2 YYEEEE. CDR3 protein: CASRGTGGNYGYTF. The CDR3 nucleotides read TGTGCCAGCAGAGGGACAGGGGGTAACTATGGCTACACCTTC. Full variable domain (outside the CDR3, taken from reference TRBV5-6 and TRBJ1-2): DAGVTQSPTHLIKTRGQQVTLRCSPKSGHDTVSWYQQALGQGPQFIFQYYEEEERQRGNFPDRFSGHQFPNYSSELNVNALLLGDSALYLCASRGTGGNYGYTFGSGTRLTVV.

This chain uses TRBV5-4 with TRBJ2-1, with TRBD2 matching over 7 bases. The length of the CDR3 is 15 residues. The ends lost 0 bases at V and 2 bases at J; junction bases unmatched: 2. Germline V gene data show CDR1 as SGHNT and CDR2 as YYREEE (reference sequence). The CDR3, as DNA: TGTGCCAGCAGCTTGGCTCTAGCGGCCTACAATGAGCAGTTCTTC. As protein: CASSLALAAYNEQFF.

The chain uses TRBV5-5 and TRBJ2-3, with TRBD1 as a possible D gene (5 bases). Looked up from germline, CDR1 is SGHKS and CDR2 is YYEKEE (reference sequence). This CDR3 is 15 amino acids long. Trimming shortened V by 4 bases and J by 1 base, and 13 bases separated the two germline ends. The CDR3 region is CASSPGHRGTDTQYF. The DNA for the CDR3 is TGTGCCAGCAGCCCCGGACACCGGGGCACAGATACGCAGTATTTT.

This chain's CDR3 is CASSPPPWTEAFF. CDR3 nucleotides: TGTGCCAGCAGCCCCCCCCCTTGGACTGAAGCTTTCTTT. V usage is TRBV7-2 and J usage is TRBJ1-1; D not certain. This CDR3 spans 13 amino acids. With 5 bases removed from V and 5 bases from J, the gap between germline ends came to 12 bases. Germline CDR1 is SGHTA and CDR2 is FQGNSA.

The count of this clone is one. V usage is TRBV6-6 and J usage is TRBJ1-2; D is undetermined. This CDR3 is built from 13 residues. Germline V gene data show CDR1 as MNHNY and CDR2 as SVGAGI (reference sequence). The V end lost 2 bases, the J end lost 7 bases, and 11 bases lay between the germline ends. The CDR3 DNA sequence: TGTGCCAGCAGTTACGGGCAGAAGGGTGGCTACACCTTC. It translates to CASSYGQKGGYTF.

Here the CDR3 DNA reads TGTGCCAGCAGCCTTGACAGGGGTGCGAATGAGCAGTTCTTC. Its protein is CASSLDRGANEQFF. The V call is TRBV7-8, the J call TRBJ2-1; the match to TRBD1 covers 8 bases. J gave up 7 bases and V 5 bases, and 7 bases lay outside the gene matches. The CDR3 contains 14 residues. The germline V gene encodes CDR1 SGHVS and CDR2 FQNEAQ.

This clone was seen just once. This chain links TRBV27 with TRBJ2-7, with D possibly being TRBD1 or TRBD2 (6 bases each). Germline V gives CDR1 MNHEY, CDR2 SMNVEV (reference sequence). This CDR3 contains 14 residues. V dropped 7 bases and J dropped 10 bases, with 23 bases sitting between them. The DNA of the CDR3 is TGTGCCAGCACCCCTACGGGGGCCCTCTCCTTTCAGTACTTC. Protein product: CASTPTGALSFQYF.

The CDR3 sequence: CASSETSGGTDTQYF. The CDR3, as DNA: TGTGCCAGCAGTGAGACTAGCGGTGGCACAGATACGCAGTATTTT. The V gene is TRBV2, the J gene TRBJ2-3; 9 nucleotides agree with TRBD2. Germline CDR1 is SNHLY and CDR2 is FYNNEI. The CDR3 contains 15 residues. The V segment lost 3 bases and the J segment 1 base; nucleotides outside the gene matches: 2.

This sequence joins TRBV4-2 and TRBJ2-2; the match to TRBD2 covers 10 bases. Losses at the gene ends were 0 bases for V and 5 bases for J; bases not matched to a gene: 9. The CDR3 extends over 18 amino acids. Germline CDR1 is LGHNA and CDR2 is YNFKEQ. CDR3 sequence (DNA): TGTGCCAGCAGCCAAGATCCCAGCGGGAGGGCCCGGACCGGGGAGCTGTTTTTT. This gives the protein CASSQDPSGRARTGELFF.

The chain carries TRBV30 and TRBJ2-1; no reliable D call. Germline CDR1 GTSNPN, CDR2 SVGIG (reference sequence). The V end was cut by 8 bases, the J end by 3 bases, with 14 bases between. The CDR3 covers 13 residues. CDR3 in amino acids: CASSTDLYNEQFF. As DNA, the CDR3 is TGTGCCAGCTCGACGGACCTCTACAATGAGCAGTTCTTC. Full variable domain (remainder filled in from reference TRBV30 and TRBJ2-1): SQTIHQWPATLVQPVGSPLSLECTVEGTSNPNLYWYRQAAGRGLQLLFYSVGIGQISSEVPQNLSASRPQDRQFILSSKKLLLSDSGFYLCASSTDLYNEQFFGPGTRLTVL.

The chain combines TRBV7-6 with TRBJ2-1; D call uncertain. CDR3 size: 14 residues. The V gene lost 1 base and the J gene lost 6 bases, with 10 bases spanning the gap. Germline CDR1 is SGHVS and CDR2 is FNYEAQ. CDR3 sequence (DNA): TGTGCCAGCAGCTTAGTTGGGGATTTCAATGAGCAGTTCTTC. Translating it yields CASSLVGDFNEQFF.

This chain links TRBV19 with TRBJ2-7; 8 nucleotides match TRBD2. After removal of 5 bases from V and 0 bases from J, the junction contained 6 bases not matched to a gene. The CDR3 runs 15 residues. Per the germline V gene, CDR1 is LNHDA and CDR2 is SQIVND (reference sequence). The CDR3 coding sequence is TGTGCCAGTAGTCGAGGAGCGGGGGACTCCTACGAGCAGTACGTC. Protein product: CASSRGAGDSYEQYV.

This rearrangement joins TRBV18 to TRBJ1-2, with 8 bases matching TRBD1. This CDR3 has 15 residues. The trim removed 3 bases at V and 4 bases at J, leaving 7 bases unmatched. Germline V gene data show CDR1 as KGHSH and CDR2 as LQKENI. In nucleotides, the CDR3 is TGTGCCAGCTCACCGCCGGGACAGGCGATCTATGGCTACACCTTC. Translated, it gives CASSPPGQAIYGYTF.

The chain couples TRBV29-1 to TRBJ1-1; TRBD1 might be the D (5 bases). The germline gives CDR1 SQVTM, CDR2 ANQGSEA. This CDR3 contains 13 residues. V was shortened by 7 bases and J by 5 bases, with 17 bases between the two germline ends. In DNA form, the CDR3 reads TGCAGCGGGGATTGGGGCGGTGGTACTGAAGCTTTCTTT. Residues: CSGDWGGGTEAFF.

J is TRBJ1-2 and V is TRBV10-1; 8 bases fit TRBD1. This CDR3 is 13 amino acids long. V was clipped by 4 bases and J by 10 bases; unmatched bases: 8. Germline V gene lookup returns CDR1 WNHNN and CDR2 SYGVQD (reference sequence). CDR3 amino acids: CASSAGQGRDYTF. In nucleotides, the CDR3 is TGCGCCAGCAGTGCAGGACAGGGACGGGACTACACCTTC.

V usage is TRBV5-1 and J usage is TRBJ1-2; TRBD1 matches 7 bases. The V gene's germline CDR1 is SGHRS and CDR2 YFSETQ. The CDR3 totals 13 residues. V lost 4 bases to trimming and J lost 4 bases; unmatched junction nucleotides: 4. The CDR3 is CASSTGQTYGYTF. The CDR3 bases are TGCGCCAGCAGCACGGGACAGACCTATGGCTACACCTTC.